These T cell receptor beta chains were read from a single sample in a study of blood T cell repertoires in COVID-19. Clones were read by immunoSEQ multiplex PCR, and TCRdb kept only the in-frame ones, dropping some. The repertoire includes 250,000 to 300,000 clones, 87% of them detected once, and 2.2% sits in the top ten. Sequencing was carried out using peripheral blood. The receptors originated from a woman aged 45-65 years who had recovered from COVID-19. Each CDR3 is given with its conserved first and last residue. D genes are given only for firm matches. A clone size is listed for some rows: how often the clone was seen (once, few, many), or a class if it is expanded.

TRBJ2-3 TRBD2 . TRBV6-5 CASTVAGGLTDTQYF TGTGCCAGCACGGTCGCGGGGGGGTTGACAGATACGCAGTATTTT
TRBJ2-7 . . TRBV5-6 CASSLGRGGYEQYF TGTGCCAGCAGCTTGGGGAGGGGAGGATACGAGCAGTACTTC
TRBJ2-7 TRBD2 . TRBV14 CASSLGLAGVSEQYF TGTGCCAGCAGCCTGGGACTAGCGGGAGTCTCTGAGCAGTACTTC
TRBJ2-2 TRBD1 . TRBV25-1 CASSPRGTGVTGELFF TGTGCCAGCAGTCCTAGAGGGACAGGGGTAACCGGGGAGCTGTTTTTT
TRBJ2-2 . . TRBV5-1 CASSLYGQNTGELFF TGCGCCAGCAGCTTGTATGGGCAGAACACCGGGGAGCTGTTTTTT
TRBJ1-6 . . TRBV5-1 CASSLLTGNNSPLHF TGCGCCAGCAGCCTCCTGACAGGAAATAATTCACCCCTCCACTTT
TRBJ1-2 TRBD1 . TRBV5-8 CASSPGTAYGYTF TGTGCCAGCAGCCCCGGGACAGCCTATGGCTACACCTTC
TRBJ1-1 . . TRBV20-1 CSASREKGFF TGCAGTGCTAGCCGGGAGAAGGGTTTCTTT
TRBJ2-7 . . TRBV6-1 CASSEGLSYEQYF TGTGCCAGCAGTGAGGGCTTATCCTACGAGCAGTACTTC
TRBJ1-1 . . TRBV3-1/TRBV3-2 CASSGGMNTEAFF TGTGCCAGCAGCGGGGGGATGAACACTGAAGCTTTCTTT
TRBJ1-5 . . TRBV7-8 CASNPPGEIFSNQPQHF TGTGCCAGCAACCCGCCGGGAGAAATTTTTAGCAATCAGCCCCAGCATTTT
TRBJ1-5 TRBD1 . TRBV28 CASHRGSGNQPQHF TGTGCCAGCCACAGGGGTTCAGGCAATCAGCCCCAGCATTTT
TRBJ1-1 . . TRBV5-1 CASSLGWSGRTEAFF TGCGCCAGCAGCTTGGGCTGGTCAGGGAGGACTGAAGCTTTCTTT
TRBJ1-1 TRBD1 . TRBV9 CASSAGQGGRNTEAFF TGTGCCAGCAGCGCCGGACAGGGCGGAAGGAACACTGAAGCTTTCTTT
TRBJ1-1 . . TRBV9 CASSATGGGGEAFF TGTGCCAGCAGCGCCACTGGGGGGGGCGGTGAAGCTTTCTTT
TRBJ2-7 TRBD2 . TRBV5-1 CASSLTGTSGTYEQYF TGCGCCAGCAGCTTAACAGGAACTAGCGGTACCTACGAGCAGTACTTC
TRBJ1-2 . . TRBV5-8 CASRNRVTQNYGYTF TGTGCCAGCAGAAATCGGGTCACTCAGAACTATGGCTACACCTTC
TRBJ1-2 . once TRBV6-2/TRBV6-3 CASSHDAAGYGYTF TGTGCCAGCAGTCACGATGCTGCGGGCTATGGCTACACCTTC